This T cell receptor (beta chain) was identified in a study of shared T cell receptors in the human thymus. The repertoire was sequenced with immunoSEQ multiplex PCR; TCRdb's copy has only in-frame clones and lacks some. This sample has 630,000 or so clones; about 87% occur once, and the top ten carry 0.0094%. After removal of 6 bases from V and 0 bases from J, the junction contained 6 bases not matched to a gene. The CDR3 is 15 amino acids. Per germline, CDR1 KGHSH and CDR2 LQKENI. This sample was shared with a second study, whose subject was human thymus T cells.

The sequenced material came from thymocytes. This sequence originates from a boy under two years old with a congenital heart defect. V and J are TRBV18 and TRBJ2-3; 7 bases line up with TRBD2. This CDR3 is CASSPSGSSTDTQYF. The CDR3 DNA reads TGTGCCAGCTCCCCTAGCGGATCTAGCACAGATACGCAGTATTTT.